Listed below are T cell receptor beta chains from one sample, sequenced in a study of blood T cell repertoires in COVID-19. The protocol was immunoSEQ multiplex PCR, while the TCRdb copy is restricted to in-frame clones and leaves out a portion. Among 15,000 or so clones listed, around 92% were seen once. The sample was peripheral blood. All receptors derive from a human donor with active COVID-19. The donor label of this sample is uncertain. The CDR3 runs from the conserved cysteine through the conserved F or W. The D gene is left open where the match is weak. Rows give clone size only sometimes, using once, few, many, or a class for an expanded clone.

CDR3 protein	CDR3 DNA	J gene	clone size	V gene	D gene
CSVAGTGSDTQYF	TGCAGCGTAGCCGGGACAGGGTCAGATACGCAGTATTTT	TRBJ2-3	NA	TRBV29-1	TRBD1
CASSSTGGYDEQYF	TGTGCCAGCAGCTCTACAGGGGGATACGACGAGCAGTACTTC	TRBJ2-7	NA	TRBV5-6	TRBD1
CASSNALGLAGGTGELFF	TGTGCCAGTAGTAACGCCCTAGGACTAGCGGGGGGAACCGGGGAGCTGTTTTTT	TRBJ2-2	once	TRBV19	TRBD2
CASSRGGSNYLTDTQYF	TGTGCCAGTAGTAGGGGGGGCTCGAACTATCTCACAGATACGCAGTATTTT	TRBJ2-3	NA	TRBV19	NA
CASRTNMESDKRLAGEKDTQYF	TGTGCCAGTCGGACAAACATGGAGTCGGACAAGAGACTAGCGGGAGAAAAAGATACGCAGTATTTT	TRBJ2-3	NA	TRBV19	TRBD2
CASSISGMISYNEQFF	TGTGCCAGTAGTATAAGCGGGATGATCTCCTACAATGAGCAGTTCTTC	TRBJ2-1	once	TRBV19	TRBD2
CAWKQGAYGNTIYF	TGTGCCTGGAAGCAAGGGGCGTATGGAAACACCATATATTTT	TRBJ1-3	NA	TRBV30	NA
CASSFVAGGHNEQFF	TGTGCCAGCAGCTTCGTAGCGGGGGGGCACAATGAGCAGTTCTTC	TRBJ2-1	NA	TRBV6-5	TRBD2
CASSPGGGQETQYF	TGCGCCAGCAGCCCGGGAGGGGGGCAAGAGACCCAGTACTTC	TRBJ2-5	NA	TRBV5-1	TRBD2
CAWSVGQLNEKLFF	TGTGCCTGGAGTGTGGGACAGCTTAATGAAAAACTGTTTTTT	TRBJ1-4	few	TRBV30	TRBD1
CASRGTYNEQFF	TGTGCCAGTCGGGGTACCTACAATGAGCAGTTCTTC	TRBJ2-1	NA	TRBV12-3/TRBV12-4	NA
CASSLVSRIEAFF	TGTGCCAGCAGCTTAGTTTCCAGGATTGAAGCTTTCTTT	TRBJ1-1	NA	TRBV7-2	NA
CASKAREGYEQYF	TGCGCCAGCAAGGCCAGGGAGGGCTACGAGCAGTACTTC	TRBJ2-7	NA	TRBV5-1	TRBD2
CASSQDIGLAASAQETQYF	TGCGCCAGCAGCCAAGATATTGGACTAGCGGCCTCTGCTCAAGAGACCCAGTACTTC	TRBJ2-5	NA	TRBV4-1	TRBD2
CASSPRDSEYEQYF	TGTGCCAGCTCACCCCGGGACAGTGAGTACGAGCAGTACTTC	TRBJ2-7	NA	TRBV18	TRBD1
CAWGGQGIAGNTIYF	TGTGCCTGGGGGGGACAGGGTATTGCTGGAAACACCATATATTTT	TRBJ1-3	NA	TRBV30	TRBD1
CAWSSGQAVSPLHF	TGTGCCTGGAGCTCCGGACAGGCTGTGTCACCCCTCCACTTT	TRBJ1-6	NA	TRBV30	TRBD1
CASSSQPGQAGETQYF	TGTGCCAGCAGCTCTCAACCGGGACAGGCGGGAGAGACCCAGTACTTC	TRBJ2-5	NA	TRBV13	TRBD1
CAISEAGNTEAFF	TGTGCCATCAGTGAAGCGGGGAACACTGAAGCTTTCTTT	TRBJ1-1	NA	TRBV10-3	NA
CASSLRQGSYEQYF	TGTGCCAGCAGTTTGAGGCAGGGCTCCTACGAGCAGTACTTC	TRBJ2-7	NA	TRBV27	NA
CASRRQVTDLGEQYF	TGTGCCAGCAGGCGCCAGGTGACAGACTTGGGCGAGCAGTACTTC	TRBJ2-7	NA	TRBV27	NA
CASSGTAGPALEQYF	TGCGCCAGCAGTGGCACAGCGGGCCCAGCGCTGGAGCAGTACTTC	TRBJ2-7	NA	TRBV10-1	NA
CATSREGGTSVDKQFF	TGTGCCACCAGCAGAGAGGGGGGGACTAGCGTAGATAAGCAGTTCTTC	TRBJ2-1	NA	TRBV15	TRBD2
CASSEAPGQGYEQYF	TGTGCCAGCAGTGAAGCTCCGGGACAGGGCTACGAGCAGTACTTC	TRBJ2-7	NA	TRBV6-1	TRBD1
CASSLEALGSYEQYF	TGTGCCAGCAGCTTAGAAGCGCTGGGTTCCTACGAGCAGTACTTC	TRBJ2-7	NA	TRBV7-2	NA
CASSLSGTGTYEQYF	TGCGCCAGCAGCCTATCCGGGACAGGGACCTACGAGCAGTACTTC	TRBJ2-7	once	TRBV5-1	TRBD1
CASSLSGGNTDTQYF	TGCGCCAGCAGCCTTAGCGGGGGGAATACAGATACGCAGTATTTT	TRBJ2-3	NA	TRBV5-1	TRBD2
CSARFKDTQYF	TGCAGTGCTAGATTTAAAGATACGCAGTATTTT	TRBJ2-3	NA	TRBV20-1	NA
CASSPTRTADYGYTF	TGTGCCAGCAGCCCTACCCGGACAGCGGACTATGGCTACACCTTC	TRBJ1-2	NA	TRBV6-2/TRBV6-3	NA
CASSQTENQPQHF	TGTGCCAGCAGTCAGACAGAGAATCAGCCCCAGCATTTT	TRBJ1-5	once	TRBV6-5	NA
CASSLKGGVNEKLFF	TGTGCCAGCAGCTTGAAAGGAGGCGTTAATGAAAAACTGTTTTTT	TRBJ1-4	NA	TRBV5-4	NA